The rows below give T cell receptor beta chains drawn from one sample of a study of blood T cell repertoires in COVID-19. Profiling relied on immunoSEQ multiplex PCR, and the TCRdb table lists in-frame clones only, not all of them. The data contain tens of thousands of clones, approximately 81% of them seen just once; the ten biggest clones take up about 18%. The source material was peripheral blood. Receptor source: a woman aged 55 to 70 with acute or convalescent COVID-19. The CDR3 runs from the conserved cysteine through the conserved F or W. The D gene is left open where the match is weak. The size entry is marked missing in some rows and otherwise reads once, few, many or a size class.

j_call d_call clone_size v_call cdr3_nt cdr3_aa
TRBJ1-6 . . TRBV9 TGTGCCAGCAGCGTAACTACAGGGAGTAGCTCCTATAATTCACCCCTCCACTTT CASSVTTGSSSYNSPLHF
TRBJ2-7 TRBD2 . TRBV5-6 TGTGCCAGCAGCCGCGGGGGTCCCTACGAGCAGTACTTC CASSRGGPYEQYF
TRBJ1-1 TRBD1 . TRBV28 TGTGCCAGCAGTATCGGACAGGGGCGAGTCTACACTGAAGCTTTCTTT CASSIGQGRVYTEAFF
TRBJ1-3 . . TRBV7-9 TGTGCCAGCAGCCGCGGCGGGTCTGGAAACACCATATATTTT CASSRGGSGNTIYF
TRBJ1-1 TRBD1 few TRBV7-2 TGTGCCAGCAGCAAGGGACAGGGGAACACTGAAGCTTTCTTT CASSKGQGNTEAFF
TRBJ2-1 TRBD2 . TRBV19 TGTGCCAGTAGCAATCTAGCGGGGGGAAAATACAATGAGCAGTTCTTC CASSNLAGGKYNEQFF
TRBJ2-5 . . TRBV29-1 TGCAGCGTTGAAGGGGGCCGGGAGGAGACCCAGTACTTC CSVEGGREETQYF
TRBJ2-1 . once TRBV4-1 TGCGCCAGCAGCCCCTTGAACAACCAATACAATGAGCAGTTCTTC CASSPLNNQYNEQFF
TRBJ1-2 . . TRBV18 TGTGCCAGCTCACCAGACCCGAAGAGGTCAGGCTACACCTTC CASSPDPKRSGYTF
TRBJ2-2 . . TRBV7-8 TGTGCCAGCAGCCTCAGAGCTAGAATAAACACCGGGGAGCTGTTTTTT CASSLRARINTGELFF
TRBJ1-2 TRBD1 . TRBV29-1 TGCAGCGCCTCTGACAGGGCCTATGGCTACACCTTC CSASDRAYGYTF
TRBJ2-1 . . TRBV7-2 TGTGCCAGCAGCCCGACAGTGTACAATGAGCAGTTCTTC CASSPTVYNEQFF
TRBJ1-1 TRBD1 many TRBV4-1 TGCGCCAGCAGCCTAAGGACGGGACAGACGAACACTGAAGCTTTCTTT CASSLRTGQTNTEAFF
TRBJ1-3 TRBD1 . TRBV18 TGTGCCAGCTCACCACCGTCCAGGGGGAGCTCTGGAAACACCATATATTTT CASSPPSRGSSGNTIYF
TRBJ1-6 TRBD1 once TRBV5-1 TGCGCCAGCAACCCGACAGGGGGCTATGGATCACCCCTCCACTTT CASNPTGGYGSPLHF
TRBJ1-2 TRBD1 few TRBV7-9 TGTGCCAGCAGCTTAGCTCAGGGGGACGATGGCTACACCTTC CASSLAQGDDGYTF
TRBJ1-4 TRBD1 . TRBV7-9 TGTGCCAGCGACAGGGGGCTAGGTAATGAAAAACTGTTTTTT CASDRGLGNEKLFF
TRBJ2-5 TRBD2 . TRBV2 TGTGCCACCCGAGCGGGACGACAAGAGACCCAGTACTTC CATRAGRQETQYF
TRBJ1-5 TRBD1 . TRBV24-1 TGTGCCACCAGTGATGGACAGGGCTTCAATCAGCCCCAGCATTTT CATSDGQGFNQPQHF
TRBJ2-5 TRBD1 once TRBV19 TGTGCCAGTAGTATCGGGACAGGGGGCCGGGAGACCCAGTACTTC CASSIGTGGRETQYF
TRBJ2-5 . . TRBV20-1 TGCAGTGCTAGTTCAGGGCGGGGCCGATACCAAGAGACCCAGTACTTC CSASSGRGRYQETQYF
TRBJ1-3 TRBD1 few TRBV19 TGTGCCAGTAGTCCTGGGACAGGAGCTCCGCGTCTTTACACCATATATTTT CASSPGTGAPRLYTIYF
TRBJ2-7 TRBD1 . TRBV5-1 TGCGCCAGCAGCTTGACCCGGACAGGGAGTTCCTACGAGCAGTACTTC CASSLTRTGSSYEQYF
TRBJ1-4 . . TRBV21-1 TGTGCCAGCAGCAAGGGTACAGGGGAAGATGAAAAACTGTTTTTT CASSKGTGEDEKLFF
TRBJ1-2 . . TRBV6-1 TGTGCCAGCAGTGAACTGGCCTTCGGGTATGGCTACACCTTC CASSELAFGYGYTF
TRBJ1-1 . . TRBV11-2 TGTGCCAGCAGCTTAGCGCAGGGCATTAACACTGAAGCTTTCTTT CASSLAQGINTEAFF
TRBJ1-2 TRBD1 . TRBV27 TGTGCCAGCAGTCCAACTCCCGGGACAGGGGTTGACTATGGCTACACCTTC CASSPTPGTGVDYGYTF
TRBJ1-1 TRBD1 . TRBV5-1 TGCGCCAGCAGCTTGGGCGGCGGGACAGGGGGAATGAACACTGAAGCTTTCTTT CASSLGGGTGGMNTEAFF
TRBJ2-3 . many TRBV24-1 TGTGCCACCAGTGAGGCAGAGGGTAGGTCAGATACGCAGTATTTT CATSEAEGRSDTQYF
TRBJ2-5 . . TRBV7-2 TGTGCCAGCAGCTTAGTTGTTGCGGGGCAAGAGACCCAGTACTTC CASSLVVAGQETQYF
TRBJ2-3 . . TRBV24-1 TGTGCCACCAGTGTTGGGGGGTGGGGACAGTACACAGATACGCAGTATTTT CATSVGGWGQYTDTQYF
TRBJ2-1 . . TRBV5-1 TGCGCCAGCAGCTTGTCAGGGGCAACCTCCTACAATGAGCAGTTCTTC CASSLSGATSYNEQFF
TRBJ1-1 . few TRBV19 TGTGCCAGTAGTCCCACGGGAGGGTTTGGCACTGAAGCTTTCTTT CASSPTGGFGTEAFF
TRBJ2-7 TRBD1 . TRBV6-5 TGTGCCAGCAGTTACACAGGGGGCTTGAGCTCCTACGAGCAGTACTTC CASSYTGGLSSYEQYF
TRBJ2-7 TRBD2 few TRBV29-1 TGCAGCGTTGGAACGACTAGCCTCTCCTACGAGCAGTACTTC CSVGTTSLSYEQYF
TRBJ1-2 . once TRBV5-1 TGCGCCAGCAGCTTGGACAGGGAATATGGCTACACCTTC CASSLDREYGYTF
TRBJ1-1 . . TRBV3-1/TRBV3-2 TGTGCCAGCAGCGCGACAGGGAACACTGAAGCTTTCTTT CASSATGNTEAFF
TRBJ1-5 . few TRBV6-5 TGTGCCAGCAGGACACCTAGCAATCAGCCCCAGCATTTT CASRTPSNQPQHF
TRBJ1-4 TRBD1 . TRBV7-6 TGTGCCAGCAGCCCAGGGGGCTTTGCTAATGAAAAACTGTTTTTT CASSPGGFANEKLFF
TRBJ1-5 . . TRBV5-1 TGCGCCAGCAGCTTGTCGGGGGAGGGTAACCAGCCCCAGCATTTT CASSLSGEGNQPQHF
TRBJ2-3 . . TRBV19 TGTGCCAGTAGTATAGGGACCGGGGGCACAGATACGCAGTATTTT CASSIGTGGTDTQYF
TRBJ2-6 . once TRBV28 TGTGCCAGCAGTTACAGGCGTTCTGGGGCCAACGTCCTGACTTTC CASSYRRSGANVLTF
TRBJ1-2 . . TRBV2 TGTGCCAGCAGTGAAGCCGTTCCCACCTTC CASSEAVPTF
TRBJ1-2 . . TRBV27 TGTGCCAGCAGTTCGGGGTTGCTTAACTATGGCTACACCTTC CASSSGLLNYGYTF
TRBJ2-5 . . TRBV7-7 TGTGCCAGCAGCCCTCAGGGGACCCCACAAGAGACCCAGTACTTC CASSPQGTPQETQYF
TRBJ2-3 TRBD2 . TRBV14 TGTGCCAGCAGGAGGTCGGGCCTAGCGGGGACAACTAGCACAGATACGCAGTATTTT CASRRSGLAGTTSTDTQYF
TRBJ2-3 . . TRBV18 TGTGCCAGCTCACCCCAGCCCTCGGGGTTCCCCACAGATACGCAGTATTTT CASSPQPSGFPTDTQYF
TRBJ1-4 . . TRBV5-1 TGCGCCAGCAGATCACCGGGGGACGAAAAACTGTTTTTT CASRSPGDEKLFF
TRBJ1-2 TRBD1 . TRBV24-1 TGTGCCACCAGTGATTGGGACAGCCCTTATGGCTACACCTTC CATSDWDSPYGYTF
TRBJ1-1 . few TRBV19 TGTGCCAGTAGTACAGGGGAGACTGAAGCTTTCTTT CASSTGETEAFF
TRBJ2-5 TRBD1 . TRBV18 TGTGCCAGCTCACCAGCTCCGACAGGGCGGGAGACCCAGTACTTC CASSPAPTGRETQYF
TRBJ2-1 . . TRBV15 TGTGCCACCAGCGGTGAGCGACCACGGCCCTACAATGAGCAGTTCTTC CATSGERPRPYNEQFF
TRBJ2-5 TRBD2 . TRBV4-3 TGCGCCAGCGGTCCCAGCGGGGGCCACCAAGAGACCCAGTACTTC CASGPSGGHQETQYF
TRBJ1-3 . . TRBV15 TGTGCCACCAGCAGAGAGACTACTAACTTTGGGGGAAACACCATATATTTT CATSRETTNFGGNTIYF
TRBJ1-1 TRBD1 . TRBV6-6 TGTGCCAGCAGTGAGACAGGGGGCTGGACTGAAGCTTTCTTT CASSETGGWTEAFF
TRBJ1-2 . . TRBV9 TGTGCCAGCAGCGTAGGAACAGGAGCTAGCTATGGCTACACCTTC CASSVGTGASYGYTF
TRBJ2-3 TRBD1 few TRBV7-9 TGTGCCAGCAGCTCCCAGGGGGCCACGTCCACAGATACGCAGTATTTT CASSSQGATSTDTQYF
TRBJ1-6 TRBD1 . TRBV2 TGTGCCAGCGCCCCCGGGACAGATAATTCACCCCTCCACTTT CASAPGTDNSPLHF
TRBJ2-7 . . TRBV14 TGTGCCAGCAGTGGAGGAGGGTACGAGCAGTACTTC CASSGGGYEQYF
TRBJ2-2 TRBD1 . TRBV10-3 TGTGCCATCAGTGACCGACAGGGCCCTTTGAACACCGGGGAGCTGTTTTTT CAISDRQGPLNTGELFF